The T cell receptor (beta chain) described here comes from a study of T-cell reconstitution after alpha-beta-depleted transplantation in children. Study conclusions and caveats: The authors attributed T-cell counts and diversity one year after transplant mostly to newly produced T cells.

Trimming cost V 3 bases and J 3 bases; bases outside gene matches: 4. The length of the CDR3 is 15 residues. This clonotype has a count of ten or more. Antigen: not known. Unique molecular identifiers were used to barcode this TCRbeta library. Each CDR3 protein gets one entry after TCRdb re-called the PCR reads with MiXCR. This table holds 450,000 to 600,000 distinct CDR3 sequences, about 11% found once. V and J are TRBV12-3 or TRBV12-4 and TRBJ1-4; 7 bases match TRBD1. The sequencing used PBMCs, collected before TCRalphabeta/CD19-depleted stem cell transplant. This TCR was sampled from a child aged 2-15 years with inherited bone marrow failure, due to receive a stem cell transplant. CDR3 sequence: CASSFRGTANEKLFF. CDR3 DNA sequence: TGTGCCAGCAGTTTCCGCGGGACAGCTAATGAAAAACTGTTTTTT.